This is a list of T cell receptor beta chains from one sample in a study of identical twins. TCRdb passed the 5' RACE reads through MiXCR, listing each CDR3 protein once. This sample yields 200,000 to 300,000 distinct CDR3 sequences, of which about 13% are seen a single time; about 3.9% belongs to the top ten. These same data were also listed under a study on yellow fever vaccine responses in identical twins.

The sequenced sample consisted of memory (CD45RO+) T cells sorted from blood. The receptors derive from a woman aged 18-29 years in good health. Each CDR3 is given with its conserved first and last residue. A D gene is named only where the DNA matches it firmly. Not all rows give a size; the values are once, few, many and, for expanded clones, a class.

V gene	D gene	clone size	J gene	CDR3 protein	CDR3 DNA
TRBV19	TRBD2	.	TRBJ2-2	CASSILAGTGELFF	TGTGCCAGTAGTATACTAGCGGGCACCGGGGAGCTGTTTTTT
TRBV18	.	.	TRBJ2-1	CASSPAGLGEQFF	TGTGCCAGCTCACCGGCCGGATTAGGTGAGCAGTTCTTC
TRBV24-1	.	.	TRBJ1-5	CATGDLLRQNQPQHF	TGTGCCACCGGTGATTTGCTTCGACAGAATCAGCCCCAGCATTTT
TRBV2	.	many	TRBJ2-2	CASSETVGNGELFF	TGTGCCAGCAGTGAAACAGTTGGAAACGGGGAGCTGTTTTTT
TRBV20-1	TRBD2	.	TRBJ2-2	CSARDQGTSPGELFF	TGCAGTGCTAGAGATCAGGGGACTAGCCCCGGGGAGCTGTTTTTT
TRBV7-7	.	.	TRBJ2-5	CASSPSGRKETQYF	TGTGCTAGCAGCCCATCGGGCAGAAAAGAGACCCAGTACTTC
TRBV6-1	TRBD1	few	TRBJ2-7	CASRPTGTGGSYEQYF	TGTGCCAGCAGGCCCACCGGGACAGGGGGTTCCTACGAGCAGTACTTC
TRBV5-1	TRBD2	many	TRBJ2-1	CASSWNGGTSGYNEQFF	TGCGCCAGCAGCTGGAACGGTGGAACTAGCGGATACAATGAGCAGTTCTTC
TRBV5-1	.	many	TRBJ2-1	CASSLEISGYNEQFF	TGCGCCAGCAGCTTGGAGATATCAGGGTACAATGAGCAGTTCTTC
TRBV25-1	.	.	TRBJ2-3	CASSEATGRTQYF	TGTGCCAGCAGTGAAGCGACAGGGAGGACGCAGTATTTT
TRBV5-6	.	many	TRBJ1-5	CASSPGGGQPQHF	TGTGCCAGCAGCCCCGGGGGGGGCCAGCCCCAGCATTTT
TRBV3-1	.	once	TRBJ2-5	CASSDRGGRETQYF	TGTGCCAGCAGCGACCGAGGGGGAAGGGAGACCCAGTACTTC
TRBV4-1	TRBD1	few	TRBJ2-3	CASSQAGRQGTQYF	TGCGCCAGCAGCCAAGCTGGACGACAGGGTACGCAGTATTTT
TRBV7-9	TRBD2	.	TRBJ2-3	CASSFGTSATDTQYF	TGTGCCAGCAGCTTCGGGACTAGCGCCACAGATACGCAGTATTTT
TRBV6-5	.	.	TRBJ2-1	CASSYTGPPYEQFF	TGTGCCAGCAGTTACACAGGACCGCCCTATGAGCAGTTCTTC
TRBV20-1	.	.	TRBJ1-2	CSAFGGLGYGYTF	TGCAGTGCCTTCGGGGGGCTCGGCTATGGCTACACCTTC
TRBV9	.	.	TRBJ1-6	CASSVDGGKSPLHF	TGTGCCAGCAGCGTAGACGGGGGAAAGTCACCCCTCCACTTT
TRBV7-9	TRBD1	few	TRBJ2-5	CASSFARGRKETQYF	TGTGCCAGCAGCTTCGCCAGGGGGCGGAAGGAGACCCAGTACTTC
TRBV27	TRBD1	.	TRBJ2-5	CASSAKTGAQTQYF	TGTGCCAGCAGTGCCAAGACAGGGGCGCAGACCCAGTACTTC
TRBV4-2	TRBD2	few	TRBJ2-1	CASSPRTSISLF	TGTGCCAGCAGCCCCCGGACTAGCATATCTCTCTTC
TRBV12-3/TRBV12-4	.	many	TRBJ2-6	CASSFMSGANVLTF	TGTGCCAGCAGTTTTATGTCCGGGGCCAACGTCCTGACTTTC
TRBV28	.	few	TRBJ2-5	CASSLPGKETQYF	TGTGCCAGCAGTTTACCAGGGAAAGAGACCCAGTACTTC
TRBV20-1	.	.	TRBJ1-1	CSARVGANTEAFF	TGCAGTGCTAGAGTTGGTGCTAACACTGAAGCTTTCTTT
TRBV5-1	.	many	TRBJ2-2	CASSWEVRGPFNTGELFF	TGCGCCAGCAGCTGGGAGGTTCGAGGGCCTTTCAACACCGGGGAGCTGTTTTTT
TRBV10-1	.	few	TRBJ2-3	CASSDPGASTDTQYF	TGCGCCAGCAGTGATCCAGGGGCTAGCACAGATACGCAGTATTTT
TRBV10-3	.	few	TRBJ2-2	CAISEVGELFF	TGTGCCATCAGTGAAGTCGGGGAGCTGTTTTTT
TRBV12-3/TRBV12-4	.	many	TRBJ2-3	CASSFSPDTQYF	TGTGCCAGCAGTTTCTCTCCAGATACGCAGTATTTT
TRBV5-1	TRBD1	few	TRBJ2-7	CASSAGTGASYEQYF	TGCGCCAGCAGCGCCGGGACAGGAGCGTCCTACGAGCAGTACTTC
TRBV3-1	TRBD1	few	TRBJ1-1	CASSQRDRVYTEAFF	TGTGCCAGCAGCCAACGGGACAGGGTCTATACTGAAGCTTTCTTT
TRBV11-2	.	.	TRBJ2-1	CASSLTSGIYEQFF	TGTGCCAGCAGCTTGACGTCAGGGATATATGAGCAGTTCTTC
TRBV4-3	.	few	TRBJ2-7	CASSHGPDEQYF	TGCGCCAGCAGCCACGGTCCGGACGAGCAGTACTTC
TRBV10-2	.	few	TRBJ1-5	CASSELWGHGFGNQPQHF	TGCGCCAGCAGTGAGCTGTGGGGACACGGCTTCGGCAATCAGCCCCAGCATTTT
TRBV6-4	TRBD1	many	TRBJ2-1	CASSDRDSGYNEQFF	TGTGCCAGCAGTGACCGGGACAGCGGATACAATGAGCAGTTCTTC
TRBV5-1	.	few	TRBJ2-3	CASSSGETDTQYF	TGCGCCAGCAGCTCAGGGGAGACAGATACGCAGTATTTT
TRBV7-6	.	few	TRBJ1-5	CASSLQENQPQHF	TGTGCCAGCAGCCTACAGGAAAATCAGCCCCAGCATTTT
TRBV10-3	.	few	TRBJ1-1	CAISEGYGRRGNTEAFF	TGTGCCATCTCCGAGGGCTACGGGAGAAGGGGGAACACTGAAGCTTTCTTT
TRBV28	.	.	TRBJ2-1	CASTSGGLYNEQFF	TGTGCCAGCACATCGGGGGGCCTTTACAATGAGCAGTTCTTC
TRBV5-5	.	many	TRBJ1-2	CASSFKDNYGYTF	TGTGCCAGCAGCTTTAAGGACAACTATGGCTACACCTTC
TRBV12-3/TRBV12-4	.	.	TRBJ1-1	CASSLRDGQMNTEAFF	TGTGCCAGCAGTTTACGGGATGGACAGATGAACACTGAAGCTTTCTTT
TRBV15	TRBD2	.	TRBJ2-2	CATSRVSGGAAGELFF	TGTGCCACCAGCAGAGTTAGCGGGGGTGCCGCCGGGGAGCTGTTTTTT
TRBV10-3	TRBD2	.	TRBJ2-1	CANRLSRGRSSYNEQFF	TGTGCCAACCGCCTCTCTCGCGGGAGGAGCTCCTACAATGAGCAGTTCTTC
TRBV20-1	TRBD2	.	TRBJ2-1	CSAKNPLAGNEQFF	TGCAGTGCCAAAAACCCCCTAGCGGGCAATGAGCAGTTCTTC
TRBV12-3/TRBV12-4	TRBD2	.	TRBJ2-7	CASSPSGTSGRGSSYEQYF	TGTGCCAGCAGTCCGTCCGGGACTAGCGGGAGAGGGAGCTCCTACGAGCAGTACTTC
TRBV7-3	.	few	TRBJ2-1	CASSLSGAGYNEQFF	TGTGCCAGCAGCTTGTCAGGGGCGGGCTACAATGAGCAGTTCTTC
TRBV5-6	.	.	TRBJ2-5	CARSLTGSETQYF	TGTGCCAGGAGCTTGACCGGGAGTGAGACCCAGTACTTC
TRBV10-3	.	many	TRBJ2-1	CAISESSGREQFF	TGTGCCATCAGTGAGTCTTCTGGGAGGGAGCAGTTCTTC
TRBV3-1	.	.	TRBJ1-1	CASSPPVGGYTEAFF	TGTGCCAGCAGCCCCCCCGTGGGGGGTTACACTGAAGCTTTCTTT
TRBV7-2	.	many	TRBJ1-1	CASSFSSTEAFF	TGTGCCAGCAGCTTTAGCAGCACTGAAGCTTTCTTT
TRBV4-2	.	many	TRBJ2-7	CASSQEQGRYEQYF	TGTGCCAGCAGCCAAGAGCAGGGGCGGTACGAGCAGTACTTC
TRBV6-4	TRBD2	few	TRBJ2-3	CASSSAGGIDTQYF	TGTGCCAGCAGTTCCGCGGGGGGAATAGATACGCAGTATTTT
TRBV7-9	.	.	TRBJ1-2	CASSSVNRGEGGYTF	TGTGCCAGCAGCTCAGTAAATCGGGGGGAAGGAGGCTACACCTTC
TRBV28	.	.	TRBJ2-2	CATLEGGAAGELFF	TGTGCCACCCTAGAGGGGGGCGCGGCCGGGGAGCTGTTTTTT
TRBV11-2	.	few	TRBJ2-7	CASIGDSGVYEQYF	TGTGCCAGCATAGGTGACTCCGGAGTCTACGAGCAGTACTTC